The T cell receptor (beta chain) described here comes from a study of blood T cell repertoires in COVID-19. Study background: Samples came from the United States, Italy and Spain, spanning acute and convalescent COVID-19. Sources were T cells, B-cell-depleted T cells, or PBMCs; the material itself was cDNA or gDNA.

Germline CDR1 and CDR2: MNHEY and SVGEGT. CDR3 length: 14 amino acids. V lost 5 bases and J 7 bases, leaving 14 bases between the germline ends. Methods used by the authors: Researchers report that nucleated cell counts were estimated from reference gene primer amplification. Libraries were prepared by immunoSEQ multiplex PCR; TCRdb keeps only in-frame clonotypes and omits some of them. V and J calls and clone size are those listed in that table; D and trimming were worked out from the DNA. This table has fewer than 650,000 clones, around 90% appearing once. Patients of the Seattle cohort, enrolled during active infection, were followed longitudinally.

Specimen: peripheral blood. The chain recombines TRBV6-2 or TRBV6-3 with TRBJ2-2; perhaps TRBD2 as D (5 bases). This receptor was obtained from a woman in her fifties or sixties with COVID-19, enrolled during active disease. The DNA for the CDR3 is TGTGCCAGCAGTCCCGGGGTAGCTGGCGGGGAGCTGTTTTTT. Its translation is CASSPGVAGGELFF.